What follows is one T cell receptor (beta chain) and its context. The data were taken from a study of T cell responses to AZD1222 COVID-19 vaccine. Profiling relied on immunoSEQ multiplex PCR, and the TCRdb table lists in-frame clones only, not all of them. Of about 150,000 clones listed, 90% were seen once; the top ten hold roughly 3.1%. V was clipped by 1 base and J by 1 base, with 5 bases between them. Germline V CDR1 and CDR2: SGHRS, YFSETQ. The CDR3 sequence is 13 residues long. This receptor was taken from an adult who received the AZD1222 COVID-19 vaccine. V and J are TRBV5-1 and TRBJ1-1, with D hard to call. Sequenced here: peripheral blood, sampled 28 days after the second AZD1222 dose. CDR3 protein: CASSLLENTEAFF. CDR3 in DNA: TGCGCCAGCAGCTTGCTTGAGAACACTGAAGCTTTCTTT.